This TCR beta chain comes out of a study of blood T cell repertoires in COVID-19. Study-wide background: T cells, B-cell-depleted T cells, or PBMCs supplied cDNA or gDNA.

Original data processing: Researchers report that nucleated cell counts were estimated from reference gene primer amplification. Assay used: immunoSEQ multiplex PCR; TCRdb lists only in-frame clones, some missing. V and J calls and clone size are copied from that table; D and trimming were computed from the DNA. The sample has about 68,000 clones, about 86% seen once. The length of the CDR3 is 15 residues. V shed 5 bases and J 4 bases; nucleotides not matched to a gene: 8. CDR1 is LGHDT and CDR2 is YNNKEL in the germline V gene (reference sequence). What was sequenced was peripheral blood. The receptor's source is a woman aged 60-70 years with acute or convalescent COVID-19. This rearrangement joins TRBV3-1 (or the pseudogene TRBV3-2) to TRBJ1-2; 9 nucleotides align to TRBD1. CDR3 loop: CASSAPGTGSYGYTF. The DNA of the CDR3 is TGTGCCAGCAGCGCCCCCGGGACAGGGTCCTATGGCTACACCTTC.